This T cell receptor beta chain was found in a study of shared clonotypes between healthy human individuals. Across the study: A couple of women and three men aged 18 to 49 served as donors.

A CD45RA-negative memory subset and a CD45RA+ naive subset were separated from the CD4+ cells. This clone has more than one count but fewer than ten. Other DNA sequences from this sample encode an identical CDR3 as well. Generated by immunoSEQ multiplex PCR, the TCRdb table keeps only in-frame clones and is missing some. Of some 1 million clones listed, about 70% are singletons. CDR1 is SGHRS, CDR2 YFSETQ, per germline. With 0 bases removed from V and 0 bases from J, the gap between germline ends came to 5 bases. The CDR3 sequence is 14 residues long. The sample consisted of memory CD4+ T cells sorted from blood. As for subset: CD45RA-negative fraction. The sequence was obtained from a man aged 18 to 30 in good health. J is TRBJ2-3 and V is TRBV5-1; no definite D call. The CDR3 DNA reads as TGCGCCAGCAGCTTGGGGGCCAGCACAGATACGCAGTATTTT. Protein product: CASSLGASTDTQYF.